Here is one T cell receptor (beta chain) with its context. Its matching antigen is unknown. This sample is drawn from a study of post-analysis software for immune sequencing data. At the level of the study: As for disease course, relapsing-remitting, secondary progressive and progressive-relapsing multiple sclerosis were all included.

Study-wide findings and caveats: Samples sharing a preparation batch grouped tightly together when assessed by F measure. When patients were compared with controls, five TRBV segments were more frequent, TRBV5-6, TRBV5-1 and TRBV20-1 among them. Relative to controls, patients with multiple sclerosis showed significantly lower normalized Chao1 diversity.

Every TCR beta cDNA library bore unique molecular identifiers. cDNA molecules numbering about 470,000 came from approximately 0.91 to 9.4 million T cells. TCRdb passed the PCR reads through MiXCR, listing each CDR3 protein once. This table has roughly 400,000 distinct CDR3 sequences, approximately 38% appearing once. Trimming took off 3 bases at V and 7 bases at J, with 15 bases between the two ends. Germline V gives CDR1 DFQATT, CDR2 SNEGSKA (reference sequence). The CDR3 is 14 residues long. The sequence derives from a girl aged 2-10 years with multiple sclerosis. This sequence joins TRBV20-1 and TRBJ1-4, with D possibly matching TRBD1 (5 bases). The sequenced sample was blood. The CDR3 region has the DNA TGCAGTGCTAGGAGGAGGGGCGAGACTGAAAAACTGTTTTTT. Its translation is CSARRRGETEKLFF.